This record looks at one T cell receptor (beta chain) sequence and its context. The sample comes from a study of blood T cell repertoires in COVID-19. The repertoire was sequenced with immunoSEQ multiplex PCR; TCRdb's copy has only in-frame clones and lacks some. The sample holds 100,000 to 150,000 clones, around 81% seen once. The specimen was peripheral blood. This clonotype was obtained from a woman in her forties or fifties with acute or convalescent COVID-19.

This CDR3 is CASSRGTSGGTDTQYF. DNA for the CDR3: TGTGCCAGCAGTCGGGGGACTAGCGGGGGCACAGATACGCAGTATTTT. The rearrangement links TRBV9 to TRBJ2-3, with 13 nucleotides matching TRBD2. The trim removed 5 bases at V and 1 base at J, leaving 4 bases unmatched. The CDR3 has 16 residues. CDR1 is SGDLS and CDR2 is YYNGEE in the germline V gene.